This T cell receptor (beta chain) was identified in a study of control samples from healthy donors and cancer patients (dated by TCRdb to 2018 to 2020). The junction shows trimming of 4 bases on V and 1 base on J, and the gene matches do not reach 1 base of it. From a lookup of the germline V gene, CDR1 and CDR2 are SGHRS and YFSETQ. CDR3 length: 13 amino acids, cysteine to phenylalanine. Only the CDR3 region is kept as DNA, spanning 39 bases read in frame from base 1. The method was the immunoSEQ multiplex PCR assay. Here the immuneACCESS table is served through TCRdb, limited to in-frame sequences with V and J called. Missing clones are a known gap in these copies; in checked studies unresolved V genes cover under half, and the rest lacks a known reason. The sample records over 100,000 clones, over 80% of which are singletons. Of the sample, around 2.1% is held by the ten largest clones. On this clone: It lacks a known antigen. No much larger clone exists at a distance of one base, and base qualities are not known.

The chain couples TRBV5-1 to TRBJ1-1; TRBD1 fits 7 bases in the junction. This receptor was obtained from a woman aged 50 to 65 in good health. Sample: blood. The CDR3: CASSRDRNTEAFF. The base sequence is TGCGCCAGCAGCCGGGACAGGAACACTGAAGCTTTCTTT.